This entry features one T cell receptor beta chain sequence. Its specificity is unknown. PCR used 60 Vbeta primers and 13 Jbeta primers. Assay: immunoSEQ multiplex PCR; the TCRdb copy retains only in-frame clones and omits some. The sample has roughly 100,000 clones, about 80% seen once; the top ten hold 2.5% to 3.5%. This record belongs to a study of cytomegalovirus exposure and HLA in healthy donors. Regarding the study as a whole: The sole available immune exposure information was CMV serostatus.

Sequencing input: PBMCs. The source is a woman aged 40-49 years in good health and CMV-seronegative.

The CDR3, as DNA: TGCGCCAGCAGTTTGACAGGGGACTACGAGCAGTACTTC. This encodes CASSLTGDYEQYF. The rearrangement uses TRBV10-1 and TRBJ2-7, with 8 bases identical to TRBD1. V lost 5 bases to trimming and J lost 3 bases; unmatched junction nucleotides: 3. CDR3 length: 13 amino acids. CDR1 is WNHNN and CDR2 is SYGVQD in the germline V gene (reference sequence).